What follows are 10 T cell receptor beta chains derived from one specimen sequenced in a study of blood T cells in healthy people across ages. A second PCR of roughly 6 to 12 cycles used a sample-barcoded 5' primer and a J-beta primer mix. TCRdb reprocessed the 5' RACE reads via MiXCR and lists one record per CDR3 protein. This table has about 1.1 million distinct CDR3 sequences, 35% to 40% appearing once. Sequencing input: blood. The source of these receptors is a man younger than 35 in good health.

The CDR3: CASSHLFRSTDTQYF. The CDR3, as DNA: TGCGCCAGCAGCCACTTATTCCGTAGCACAGATACGCAGTATTTT. The rearrangement joins TRBV4-3 to TRBJ2-3; D gene ambiguous. Germline V gives CDR1 LGHNA, CDR2 YSLEER. V was cut by 3 bases and J by 0 bases, with 10 bases left in between. The CDR3 loop spans 15 amino acids.

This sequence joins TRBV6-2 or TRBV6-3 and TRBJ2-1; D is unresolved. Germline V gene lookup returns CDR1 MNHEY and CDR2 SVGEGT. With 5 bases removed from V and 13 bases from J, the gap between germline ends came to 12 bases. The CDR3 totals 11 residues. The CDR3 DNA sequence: TGTGCCAGCAGTCGCGAAGAGACCCAGTTCTTC. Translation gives CASSREETQFF.

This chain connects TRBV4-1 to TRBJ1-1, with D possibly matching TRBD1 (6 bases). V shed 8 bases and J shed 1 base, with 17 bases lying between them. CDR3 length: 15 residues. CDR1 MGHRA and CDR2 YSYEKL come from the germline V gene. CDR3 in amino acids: CASRALGARNTEAFF. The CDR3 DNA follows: TGCGCCAGCCGGGCCTTGGGGGCGAGGAACACTGAAGCTTTCTTT.

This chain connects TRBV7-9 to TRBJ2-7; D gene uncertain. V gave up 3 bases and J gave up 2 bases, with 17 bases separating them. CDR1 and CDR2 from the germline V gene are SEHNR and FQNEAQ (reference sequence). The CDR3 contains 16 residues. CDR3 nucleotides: TGTGCCAGCAGCTTTCCTGACGCCAGGCCTACCTACGAGCAGTACTTC. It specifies CASSFPDARPTYEQYF.

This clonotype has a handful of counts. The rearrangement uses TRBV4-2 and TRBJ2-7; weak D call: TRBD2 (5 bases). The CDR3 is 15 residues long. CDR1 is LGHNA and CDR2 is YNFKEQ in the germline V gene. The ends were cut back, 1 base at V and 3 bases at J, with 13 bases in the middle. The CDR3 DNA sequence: TGTGCCAGCAGCCAAGTACAACAAGGAGGCTACGAGCAGTACTTC. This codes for CASSQVQQGGYEQYF.

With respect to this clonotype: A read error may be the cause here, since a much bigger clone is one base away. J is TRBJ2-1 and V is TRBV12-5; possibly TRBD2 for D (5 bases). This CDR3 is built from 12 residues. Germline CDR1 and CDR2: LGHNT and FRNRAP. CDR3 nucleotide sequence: TGTACTAGTGGTTCCGCAGGAAATGAGCAGTTCTTC. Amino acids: CTSGSAGNEQFF.

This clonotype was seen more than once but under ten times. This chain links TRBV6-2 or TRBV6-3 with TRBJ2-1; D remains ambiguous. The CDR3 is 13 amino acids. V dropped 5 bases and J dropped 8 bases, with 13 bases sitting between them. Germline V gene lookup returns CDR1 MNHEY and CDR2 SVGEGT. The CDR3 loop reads CASSDGPRDEQFF. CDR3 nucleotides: TGTGCCAGCAGTGACGGGCCTAGAGATGAGCAGTTCTTC.

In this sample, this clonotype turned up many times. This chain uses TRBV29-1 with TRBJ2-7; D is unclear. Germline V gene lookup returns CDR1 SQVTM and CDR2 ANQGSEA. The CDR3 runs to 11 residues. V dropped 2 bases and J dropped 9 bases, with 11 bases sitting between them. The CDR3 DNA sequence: TGCAGCGTTGAAACCCAGGTCGTGCAGTACTTC. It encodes CSVETQVVQYF.

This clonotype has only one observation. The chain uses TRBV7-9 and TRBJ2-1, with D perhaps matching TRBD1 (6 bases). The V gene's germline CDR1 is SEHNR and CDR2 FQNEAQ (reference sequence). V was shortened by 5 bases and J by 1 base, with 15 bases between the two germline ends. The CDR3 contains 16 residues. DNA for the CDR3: TGTGCCAGCAGCCTTCGACAGGCCCCGTCCTACAATGAGCAGTTCTTC. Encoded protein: CASSLRQAPSYNEQFF.

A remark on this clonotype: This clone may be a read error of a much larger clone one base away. The CDR3 nucleotides are TGTGCCAGCAGCTTAGGCCGACCGAATTCCTACGAGCAGTACTTC. Translating gives CASSLGRPNSYEQYF. The chain carries TRBV7-2 and TRBJ2-7; D not resolved. V gave up 1 base and J gave up 1 base, with 11 bases separating them. Germline CDR1 and CDR2: SGHTA and FQGNSA. The CDR3 loop spans 15 amino acids.